The 22 T cell receptor beta chains below all came from one sample that was sequenced in a study of blood T cell repertoires in COVID-19. Some clones are missing from TCRdb's copy, which holds only in-frame ones; the method was immunoSEQ multiplex PCR. The repertoire holds 150,000 or so clones, with less than 85% as singletons. Sequenced sample: peripheral blood. The source of these receptors is a woman aged 35 to 49 with COVID-19, enrolled during active disease.

The chain carries TRBV7-3 and TRBJ2-3; a possible D gene is TRBD2 (6 bases). Germline V gene lookup returns CDR1 SGHTA and CDR2 FQGTGA. Trimming stripped 5 bases from V and 1 base from J, with 22 bases between. There are 18 residues in the CDR3. The CDR3 bases are TGTGCCAGCAGCCTGTTAGGACCGGCGGGATGGGGCACAGATACGCAGTATTTT. It translates to CASSLLGPAGWGTDTQYF.

The chain joins TRBV30 to TRBJ2-7; 8 nucleotides match TRBD2. The trim removed 0 bases at V and 3 bases at J, leaving 16 bases unmatched. CDR1 and CDR2 (germline): GTSNPN, SVGIG (reference sequence). The CDR3 runs to 18 residues. In DNA, the CDR3 is TGTGCCTGGAGTGTACTTTCGGGGGGGTGGCACGGAGACTACGAGCAGTACGTC. Amino acids: CAWSVLSGGWHGDYEQYV.

This chain joins TRBV7-8 and TRBJ1-1, with D unclear. The CDR3 consists of 12 residues. The germline V gene has CDR1 SGHVS and CDR2 FQNEAQ. Trimming cost V 5 bases and J 3 bases, with 7 bases left between them. In DNA, the CDR3 is TGTGCCAGCAGCCTCACGGACACTGAAGCTTTCTTT. It encodes CASSLTDTEAFF. Based on the CDR3 plus reference TRBV7-8 and TRBJ1-1, the full variable domain is GAGVSQSPRYKVAKRGQDVALRCDPISGHVSLFWYQQALGQGPEFLTYFQNEAQLDKSGLPSDRFFAERPEGSVSTLKIQRTQQEDSAVYLCASSLTDTEAFFGQGTRLTVV.

The rearrangement joins TRBV3-1 (or the pseudogene TRBV3-2) to TRBJ2-7; TRBD1 is a possible D gene (5 bases). This CDR3 region has 13 residues. Trimming left V 5 bases short and J 3 bases short, with 11 bases between. Germline V gene sequence: CDR1 LGHDT, CDR2 YNNKEL (reference sequence). CDR3 amino acids: CASSMGLYYEQYF. CDR3 in DNA: TGTGCCAGCAGCATGGGGCTTTACTACGAGCAGTACTTC.

The sample holds many counts of this clone. V is TRBV5-4 and J is TRBJ2-2; D not certain. V dropped 7 bases and J dropped 7 bases, with 17 bases sitting between them. The CDR3 spans 14 residues. The germline CDR1 and CDR2 sequences are SGHNT and YYREEE (reference sequence). The CDR3 loop is CASRRQRDDGELFF. In DNA, the CDR3 is TGTGCCAGCCGTCGACAAAGAGACGACGGGGAGCTGTTTTTT.

This chain links TRBV2 with TRBJ1-3, with D unclear. Germline V gene data show CDR1 as SNHLY and CDR2 as FYNNEI. V lost 11 bases, J lost 2 bases, and 13 bases lay in between. This CDR3 contains 13 residues. The DNA of the CDR3 is TGTGCCTGCCGCGGGTCCCCTGGAAACACCATATATTTT. It translates to CACRGSPGNTIYF.

The rearrangement uses TRBV11-2 and TRBJ2-3; D gene unclear. The germline CDR1 and CDR2 sequences are SGHAT and FQNNGV. Trimming pared 1 base from V and 3 bases from J, leaving 14 bases between. This CDR3 is built from 16 residues. CDR3 nucleotide sequence: TGTGCCAGCAGCTTAGGTTTGGTCTCGCAGACAGATACGCAGTATTTT. Its translation is CASSLGLVSQTDTQYF.

The chain uses TRBV19 and TRBJ2-1; 10 nucleotides match TRBD2. J was trimmed by 8 bases and V by 6 bases; bases with no gene match: 10. This CDR3 spans 15 amino acids. Germline V lookup: CDR1 LNHDA, CDR2 SQIVND (reference sequence). CDR3 region: CASRRAASGSHEQFF. The CDR3 nucleotides read TGTGCCAGTAGACGGGCGGCTAGCGGGAGTCATGAGCAGTTCTTC.

This clone appeared many times. This chain connects TRBV10-2 to TRBJ1-2, with 8 bases fitting TRBD1. Germline values: CDR1 WSHSY, CDR2 SAAADI. V gave up 5 bases and J gave up 6 bases; unmatched junction bases: 8. The CDR3 is 14 amino acids. CDR3 coding DNA: TGCGCCAGCAGTTATATGGGACAGGATCATGGCTACACCTTC. Its translation: CASSYMGQDHGYTF.

This chain links TRBV6-5 with TRBJ2-7; D gene unclear. The V gene lost 8 bases and the J gene lost 7 bases, with 21 bases spanning the gap. CDR1 is MNHEY, CDR2 SVGAGI, per germline. This CDR3 is built from 14 residues. The CDR3 loop reads CASFSLAGHVEQYF. The CDR3 DNA sequence: TGTGCCAGCTTCTCTCTGGCTGGTCATGTGGAGCAGTACTTC.

The J gene is TRBJ2-4, the V gene TRBV2; no clear D. Germline V CDR1 and CDR2: SNHLY, FYNNEI. V dropped 4 bases and J dropped 9 bases, with 7 bases sitting between them. The CDR3 covers 11 residues. The CDR3 sequence is CASSVMRIQYF. The CDR3 region has the DNA TGTGCCAGCAGTGTAATGCGCATTCAGTACTTC. Together with reference TRBV2 and TRBJ2-4, the CDR3 gives the full variable domain: EPEVTQTPSHQVTQMGQEVILRCVPISNHLYFYWYRQILGQKVEFLVSFYNNEISEKSEIFDDQFSVERPDGSNFTLKIRSTKLEDSAMYFCASSVMRIQYFGAGTRLSVL.

This clone has only a few counts. The rearrangement joins TRBV5-1 to TRBJ2-7; D possibly corresponds to TRBD1 (6 bases). Germline CDR1 and CDR2: SGHRS and YFSETQ. CDR3 length: 12 residues. Trimming stripped 4 bases from V and 4 bases from J, with 9 bases between. CDR3 in amino acids: CASSPTGYEQYF. As DNA, the CDR3 is TGCGCCAGCAGCCCTACAGGGTACGAGCAGTACTTC.

This clone was counted only a few times. The chain joins TRBV24-1 to TRBJ2-1, with 9 positions matching TRBD2. Germline loops: CDR1 KGHDR, CDR2 SFDVKD. V was pared by 4 bases and J by 7 bases, with 10 bases of the junction left unmatched. CDR3 length: 16 amino acids. DNA for the CDR3: TGTGCCACCAGTGAGGATGTAGCGGGAGTTGGGAATGAGCAGTTCTTC. Its translation is CATSEDVAGVGNEQFF.

This clone showed up just a few times. V gene TRBV27 combines with J gene TRBJ1-6, with 7 nucleotides matching TRBD1. Losses at the gene ends were 0 bases for V and 7 bases for J; bases not matched to a gene: 3. The CDR3 spans 15 residues. The germline V gene has CDR1 MNHEY and CDR2 SMNVEV (reference sequence). The CDR3 DNA is TGTGCCAGCAGTTTATCGACAGGGTGGAATTCACCCCTCCACTTT. This codes for CASSLSTGWNSPLHF.

The chain employs TRBV29-1 and TRBJ2-5; D ambiguous. CDR3 length: 17 residues. The V end lost 0 bases, the J end lost 1 base, and 18 bases lay between the germline ends. Germline CDR1 reads SQVTM; CDR2 reads ANQGSEA. This chain's CDR3 is CSVEEVWSDLRQETQYF. DNA for the CDR3: TGCAGCGTTGAAGAGGTGTGGAGTGACCTTCGCCAAGAGACCCAGTACTTC.

The CDR3 DNA reads as TGTGCCAGCATCGGAACGGGCAAAAACATTCAGTACTTC. Amino acid sequence: CASIGTGKNIQYF. The chain combines TRBV2 with TRBJ2-4; unclear D gene. The ends were cut back, 7 bases at V and 3 bases at J, with 10 bases in the middle. CDR1 is SNHLY, CDR2 FYNNEI, per germline. This CDR3 is built from 13 residues.

This clone was detected a few times. The junction differs from germline at one of its ends, possibly a read error. This chain links TRBV7-7 with TRBJ1-2; TRBD1 might be the D (5 bases). The CDR3 covers 16 residues. Germline V gene sequence: CDR1 SSHAT, CDR2 FNYEAQ (reference sequence). The CDR3 reads CASIPFPPGKEDGYTF. CDR3 sequence (DNA): TGTGCTAGCATCCCATTTCCCCCAGGGAAAGAGGATGGCTACACCTTC.

This clone occurred many times. The chain has TRBV2 and TRBJ2-3; TRBD2 agrees at 8 bases. The V and J ends lost 5 bases and 13 bases, in that order; junction bases with no gene match: 11. The CDR3 is 13 amino acids. Germline CDR1 and CDR2: SNHLY and FYNNEI. The CDR3 loop is CASSPKGLAREYF. The DNA for the CDR3 is TGTGCCAGCAGTCCGAAAGGACTAGCTCGGGAGTATTTT.

The chain combines TRBV11-2 with TRBJ2-3; D is ambiguous. V lost 3 bases and J lost 6, with 10 bases in between. Germline V gives CDR1 SGHAT, CDR2 FQNNGV. CDR3 length: 13 residues. CDR3 nucleotides: TGTGCCAGCAGCTTCCCAGGTGTGGATACGCAGTATTTT. Translating it yields CASSFPGVDTQYF. The full variable domain, completed using reference TRBV11-2 and TRBJ2-3, is EAGVAQSPRYKIIEKRQSVAFWCNPISGHATLYWYQQILGQGPKLLIQFQNNGVVDDSQLPKDRFSAERLKGVDSTLKIQPAKLEDSAVYLCASSFPGVDTQYFGPGTRLTVL.

This clone was recorded once. One end of the junction is discordant with germline, which a read error may explain. This chain links TRBV29-1 with TRBJ1-1; a possible D gene is TRBD1 (5 bases). The CDR3 contains 12 residues. CDR1 and CDR2 (germline): SQVTM, ANQGSEA. CDR3 in amino acids: CSVKEGRTEAFF. CDR3 DNA: TGCAGCGTTAAAGAGGGGAGGACTGAAGCTTTCTTT.

The chain employs TRBV19 and TRBJ2-1; TRBD2 aligns across 8 bases. This CDR3 spans 16 amino acids. Germline CDR1 and CDR2: LNHDA and SQIVND (reference sequence). Trimming removed 5 bases from V and 0 bases from J; junction bases left unmatched: 6. The DNA of the CDR3 is TGTGCCAGTAGTCTAGGTAGCGGGATCTCCTACAATGAGCAGTTCTTC. Amino acid sequence: CASSLGSGISYNEQFF.

The sample holds one count of this clone. The chain uses TRBV25-1 and TRBJ1-4; 7 bases align to TRBD1. V was clipped by 4 bases and J by 5 bases; unmatched bases: 7. The CDR3 sequence is 15 residues long. Germline V CDR1 and CDR2: MGHDK, SYGVNS. CDR3 bases: TGTGCCAGCAGTGCACTGACAGGGAGAAATGAAAAACTGTTTTTT. This encodes CASSALTGRNEKLFF.